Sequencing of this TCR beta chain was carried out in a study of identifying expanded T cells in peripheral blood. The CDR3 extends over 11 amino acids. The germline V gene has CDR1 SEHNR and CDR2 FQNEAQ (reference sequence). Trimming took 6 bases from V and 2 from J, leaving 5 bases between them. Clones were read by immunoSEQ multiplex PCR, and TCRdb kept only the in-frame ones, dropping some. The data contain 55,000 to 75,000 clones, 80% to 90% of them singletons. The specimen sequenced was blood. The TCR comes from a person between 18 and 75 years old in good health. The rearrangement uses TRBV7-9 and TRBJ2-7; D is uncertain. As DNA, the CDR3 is TGTGCCAGCAGTGAGACCTACGAGCAGTACTTC. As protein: CASSETYEQYF.